The sample holds many counts of the clone carrying this T cell receptor (beta chain). Its antigen is not identified. The entry originates in a study of early T cells in non-severe SARS-CoV-2 infection. Study details: The authors sequenced bulk RNA from unsorted whole blood, leaving chains unpaired. Study conclusions and caveats: Matching with VDJdb favored anti-spike CD8 responses (missing private and CD4 specificities).

The CDR3 has 15 amino acids. Germline assignment: CDR1 KGHSH and CDR2 LQKENI. With V trimmed by 1 base and J by 5 bases, 6 bases remained unmatched. Unique molecular identifiers were attached to individual cDNA molecules. In TCRdb, the 5' RACE reads were re-called with MiXCR into one record per CDR3 protein. The table shows around 92,000 distinct CDR3 sequences, with around 10% occurring only once. This receptor was obtained from an adult who was a healthcare worker with PCR-confirmed SARS-CoV-2 infection or an uninfected control (not recorded which). V is TRBV18 and J is TRBJ2-7, with 9 bases aligning to TRBD1. The source material was whole blood. This chain's CDR3 is CASSPQRQGVNEQYF. The DNA for the CDR3 is TGTGCCAGCTCACCACAGCGACAGGGGGTAAACGAGCAGTACTTC.